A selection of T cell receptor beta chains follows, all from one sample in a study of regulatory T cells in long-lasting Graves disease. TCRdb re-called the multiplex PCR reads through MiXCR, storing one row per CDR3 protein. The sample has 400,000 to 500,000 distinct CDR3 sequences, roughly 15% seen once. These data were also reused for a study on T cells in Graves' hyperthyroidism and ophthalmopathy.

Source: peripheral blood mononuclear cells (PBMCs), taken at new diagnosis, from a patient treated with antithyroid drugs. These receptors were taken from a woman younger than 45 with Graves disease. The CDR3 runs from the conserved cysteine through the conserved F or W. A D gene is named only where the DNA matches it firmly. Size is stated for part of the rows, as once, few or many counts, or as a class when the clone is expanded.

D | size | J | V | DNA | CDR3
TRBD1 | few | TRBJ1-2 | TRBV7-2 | TGTGCCAGCAGCTTGAGGACAGGAGACTATGGCTACACCTTC | CASSLRTGDYGYTF
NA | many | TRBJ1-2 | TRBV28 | TGTGCCAGCAGTTTGCCAGGATCCGTGCGAGGCTACACCTTC | CASSLPGSVRGYTF
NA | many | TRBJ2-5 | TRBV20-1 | TGCAGTGCTAGAGATCCGTCCAGGGGCGAGACCCAGTACTTC | CSARDPSRGETQYF
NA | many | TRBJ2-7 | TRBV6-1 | TGTGCCAGCAGAATGGAGGCAAGCTCCTACGAGCAGTACTTC | CASRMEASSYEQYF
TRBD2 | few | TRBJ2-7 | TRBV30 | TGTGCCTGGAGTGTACTCGGGAGGGGCTACGAGCAGTACTTC | CAWSVLGRGYEQYF
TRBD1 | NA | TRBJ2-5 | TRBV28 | TGTGCCAGCAGTTTTGGGACAGGGGGCGCGGGGACCCAGTACTTC | CASSFGTGGAGTQYF
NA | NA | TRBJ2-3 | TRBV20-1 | TGCAGTGCTACCACACCGTGGGGCGAGGCAGATACGCAGTATTTT | CSATTPWGEADTQYF
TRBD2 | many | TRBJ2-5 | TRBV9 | TGTGCCAGCAGCGCCCCCGCGGCACTAGCGGACCAAGAGACCCAGTACTTC | CASSAPAALADQETQYF
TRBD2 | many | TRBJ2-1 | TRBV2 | TGTGCCAGCAGTGGGACTAGCGGGGGCTCCAATGAGCAGTTCTTC | CASSGTSGGSNEQFF
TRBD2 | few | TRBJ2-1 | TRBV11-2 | TGTGCCAGCAGCTTCCGGACTAGCGGAACCAATGAGCAGTTCTTC | CASSFRTSGTNEQFF
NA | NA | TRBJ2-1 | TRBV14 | TGTGCCAGCAGCCCCTGGGACGTTTACGAGCAGTTCTTC | CASSPWDVYEQFF
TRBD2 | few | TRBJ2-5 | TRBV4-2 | TGTGCCAGCAGCCCTTTCCTAGCGGGGTCAGAGACCCAGTACTTC | CASSPFLAGSETQYF
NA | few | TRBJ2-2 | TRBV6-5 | TGTGCCAGCAGTTACTGGGTATCCCGCGGGGACACCGGGGAGCTGTTTTTT | CASSYWVSRGDTGELFF
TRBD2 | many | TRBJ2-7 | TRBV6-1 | TGTGCCAGCAGGAACGGACTAGCGGGATACGAGCAGTACTTC | CASRNGLAGYEQYF
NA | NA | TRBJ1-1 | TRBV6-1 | TGTGCCAGCAGCTACCCGGGGGGATGGGAAGCTTTCTTT | CASSYPGGWEAFF
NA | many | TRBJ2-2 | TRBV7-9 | TGTGCCAGCAGGCAGACAGGTACCGGGGAGCTGTTTTTT | CASRQTGTGELFF
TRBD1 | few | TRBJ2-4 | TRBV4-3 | TGCGCCAGCAGCCAAGGAAACTCAGGGGGCTTGGACATTCAGTACTTC | CASSQGNSGGLDIQYF
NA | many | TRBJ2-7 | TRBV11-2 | TGTGCCAGCAGCTGGAGTCTCGTGCAGTACTTC | CASSWSLVQYF
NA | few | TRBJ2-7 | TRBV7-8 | TGTGCCAGCAGGGCCCCCCAGCGCGGAGAGATCTACGAGCAGTACTTC | CASRAPQRGEIYEQYF
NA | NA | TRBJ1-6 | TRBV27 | TGTGCCAGCAGACCCCCCGACAGTTTTAATTCACCCCTCCACTTT | CASRPPDSFNSPLHF
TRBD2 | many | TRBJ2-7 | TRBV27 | TGTGCCAGCAGTATGGGACTAGCGGGGGAGCAGTACTTC | CASSMGLAGEQYF
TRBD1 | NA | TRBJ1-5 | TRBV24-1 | TGTGCCACCAGTGTGGGGAGGGGGCTCGATCAGCCCCAGCATTTT | CATSVGRGLDQPQHF
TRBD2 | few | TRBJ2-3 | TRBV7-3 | TGTGCCAGCAGCCCGACCCCTCCCCTAGCGGGAGGACTAGATACGCAGTATTTT | CASSPTPPLAGGLDTQYF
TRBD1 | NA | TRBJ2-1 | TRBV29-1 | TGCAGCGCGTCACCGGGACAGAGCTCCTACAATGAGCAGTTCTTC | CSASPGQSSYNEQFF
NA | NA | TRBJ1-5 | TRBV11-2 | TGTGCCAGCAGGGCGGGCGTCGATCAGCCCCAGCATTTT | CASRAGVDQPQHF
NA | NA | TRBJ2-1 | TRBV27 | TGTGCCAGCAGTCCCTATGACAGCTACTACAATGAGCAGTTCTTC | CASSPYDSYYNEQFF
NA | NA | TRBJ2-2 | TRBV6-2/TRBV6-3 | TGTGCCAGCAGTTACCCCTCAGGGACTGGTGGGTCAGGGGAGCTGTTTTTT | CASSYPSGTGGSGELFF
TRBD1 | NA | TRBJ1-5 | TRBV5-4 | TGTGCCAGCAGTTCCGGACAGGGGCAGCCCCAGCATTTT | CASSSGQGQPQHF
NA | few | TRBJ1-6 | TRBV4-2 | TGTGCCAGCAGCCAGGCTGCCTTGGGGGGGAGGAGGTATAATTCACCCCTCCACTTT | CASSQAALGGRRYNSPLHF
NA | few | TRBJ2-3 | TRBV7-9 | TGTGCCAGCACCAGAGGAATCACAGATACGCAGTATTTT | CASTRGITDTQYF
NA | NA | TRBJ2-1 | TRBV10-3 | TGTGCCATCAGCCTCCTGGCGGCGGAAAACAATGAGCAGTTCTTC | CAISLLAAENNEQFF
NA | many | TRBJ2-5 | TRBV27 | TGTGCCAGCAGGACCGGAGACAGAGATCAAGAGACCCAGTACTTC | CASRTGDRDQETQYF
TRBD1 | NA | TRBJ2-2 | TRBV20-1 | TGCAGTGCTAGTGCACAGGGGAACGGGGAGCTGTTTTTT | CSASAQGNGELFF
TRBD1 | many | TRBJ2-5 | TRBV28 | TGTGCCAGCAGTTTCCGGGACAGGGAAGAGACCCAGTACTTC | CASSFRDREETQYF
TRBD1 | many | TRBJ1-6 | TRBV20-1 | TGCAGTGCTAGAGATATCCGGACAGGGTGGTTTAATTCACCCCTCCACTTT | CSARDIRTGWFNSPLHF
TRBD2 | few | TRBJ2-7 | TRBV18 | TGTGCCAGCTCACCTAGCGGGAGGGCCTGGGGCGAGCAGTACTTC | CASSPSGRAWGEQYF
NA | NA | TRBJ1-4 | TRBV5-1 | TGCGCCAGCCGCCGGGGGACCCTGGTGGGTGAAAAACTGTTTTTT | CASRRGTLVGEKLFF
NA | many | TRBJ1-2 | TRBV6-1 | TGTGCCAGCAGGACCCGGGCCAACTATGGCTACACCTTC | CASRTRANYGYTF
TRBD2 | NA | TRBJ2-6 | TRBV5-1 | TGCGCCAGCGCCGGACTAGCAAGTGGGGCCAACGTCCTGACTTTC | CASAGLASGANVLTF
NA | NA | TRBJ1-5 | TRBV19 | TGTGCCAGTAGTCGAGGCCTAAATGGGGATCAGCCCCAGCATTTT | CASSRGLNGDQPQHF
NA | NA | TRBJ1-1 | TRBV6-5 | TGTGCCAGCAGTTATGTGGTGAACACTGAAGTTTTCTTT | CASSYVVNTEVFF
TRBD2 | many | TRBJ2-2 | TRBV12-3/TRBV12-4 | TGTGCCAGCACGCATATGGGACTAGCGAAAAACACCGGGGAGCTGTTTTTT | CASTHMGLAKNTGELFF
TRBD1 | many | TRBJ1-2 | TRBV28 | TGTGCCATACAGGGGCTAGGGGCTAACTATGGCTACACCTTC | CAIQGLGANYGYTF
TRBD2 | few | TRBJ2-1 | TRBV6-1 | TGTGCCAGCAGTGTCGGGACTAGCGTGGGGCAGTTCTTC | CASSVGTSVGQFF
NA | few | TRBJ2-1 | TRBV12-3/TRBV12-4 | TGTGCCAGCAGTTCTCAGACGAACGTGTTCTTC | CASSSQTNVFF
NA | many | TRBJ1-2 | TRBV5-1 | TGCGCCAGCAGCTTGGATCGGTCTGGTGGCTACACCTTC | CASSLDRSGGYTF
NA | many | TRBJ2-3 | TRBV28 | TGTGCCAGTGGTGGACACCTCACAGATACGCAGTATTTT | CASGGHLTDTQYF
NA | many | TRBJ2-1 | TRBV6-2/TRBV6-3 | TGTGCCAGCAATAGAGGGGATATCGGTGAGCAGTTCTTC | CASNRGDIGEQFF
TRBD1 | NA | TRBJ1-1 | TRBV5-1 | TGCGCCAGCAGGGGCACCCCGCGGGACAGGGGTCCTGAAGCTTTCTTT | CASRGTPRDRGPEAFF
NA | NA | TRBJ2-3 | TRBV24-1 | TGTGCCACCAGTGATTTGGTGGTAGGGTCTCCAGATACGCAGTATTTT | CATSDLVVGSPDTQYF
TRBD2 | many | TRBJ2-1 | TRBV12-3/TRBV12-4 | TGTGCCAGCAGTCCCGGGACTAGCGGGAGGGCCTCCTACAATGAGCAGTTCTTC | CASSPGTSGRASYNEQFF
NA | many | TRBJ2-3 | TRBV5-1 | TGCGCCAGCAGCTTAGCGAGCGGGCATACAGATACGCAGTATTTT | CASSLASGHTDTQYF
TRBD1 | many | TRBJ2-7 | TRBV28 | TGTGCCAGAGGGACAGGGTGCTACGAGCAGTACTTC | CARGTGCYEQYF
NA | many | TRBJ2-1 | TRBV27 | TGTGCCAGCAGTTTAACGGGAGTCAATGAGCAGTTCTTC | CASSLTGVNEQFF
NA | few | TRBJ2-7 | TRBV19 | TGTGCCAGTAGTCCTCAGGGACACGAGCAGTACTTC | CASSPQGHEQYF
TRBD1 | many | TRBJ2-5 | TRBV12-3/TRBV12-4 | TGTGCCAGCAGTGCCCGCCGGGACAGGGAGGTGACCCAGTACTTC | CASSARRDREVTQYF
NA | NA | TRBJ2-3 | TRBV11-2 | TGTGCCAGCAGCTTAGATGGGGGTACAGGGTCAGGGTTCACAGATACGCAGTATTTT | CASSLDGGTGSGFTDTQYF
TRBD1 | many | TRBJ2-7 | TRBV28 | TGTGCCAGCACCACCTGGGACAGGACCTACGAGCAGTACTTC | CASTTWDRTYEQYF
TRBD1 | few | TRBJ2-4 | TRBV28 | TGTGCCAGCAGTTTTGCAGGACAGGCGGTAACTCAGTACTTC | CASSFAGQAVTQYF